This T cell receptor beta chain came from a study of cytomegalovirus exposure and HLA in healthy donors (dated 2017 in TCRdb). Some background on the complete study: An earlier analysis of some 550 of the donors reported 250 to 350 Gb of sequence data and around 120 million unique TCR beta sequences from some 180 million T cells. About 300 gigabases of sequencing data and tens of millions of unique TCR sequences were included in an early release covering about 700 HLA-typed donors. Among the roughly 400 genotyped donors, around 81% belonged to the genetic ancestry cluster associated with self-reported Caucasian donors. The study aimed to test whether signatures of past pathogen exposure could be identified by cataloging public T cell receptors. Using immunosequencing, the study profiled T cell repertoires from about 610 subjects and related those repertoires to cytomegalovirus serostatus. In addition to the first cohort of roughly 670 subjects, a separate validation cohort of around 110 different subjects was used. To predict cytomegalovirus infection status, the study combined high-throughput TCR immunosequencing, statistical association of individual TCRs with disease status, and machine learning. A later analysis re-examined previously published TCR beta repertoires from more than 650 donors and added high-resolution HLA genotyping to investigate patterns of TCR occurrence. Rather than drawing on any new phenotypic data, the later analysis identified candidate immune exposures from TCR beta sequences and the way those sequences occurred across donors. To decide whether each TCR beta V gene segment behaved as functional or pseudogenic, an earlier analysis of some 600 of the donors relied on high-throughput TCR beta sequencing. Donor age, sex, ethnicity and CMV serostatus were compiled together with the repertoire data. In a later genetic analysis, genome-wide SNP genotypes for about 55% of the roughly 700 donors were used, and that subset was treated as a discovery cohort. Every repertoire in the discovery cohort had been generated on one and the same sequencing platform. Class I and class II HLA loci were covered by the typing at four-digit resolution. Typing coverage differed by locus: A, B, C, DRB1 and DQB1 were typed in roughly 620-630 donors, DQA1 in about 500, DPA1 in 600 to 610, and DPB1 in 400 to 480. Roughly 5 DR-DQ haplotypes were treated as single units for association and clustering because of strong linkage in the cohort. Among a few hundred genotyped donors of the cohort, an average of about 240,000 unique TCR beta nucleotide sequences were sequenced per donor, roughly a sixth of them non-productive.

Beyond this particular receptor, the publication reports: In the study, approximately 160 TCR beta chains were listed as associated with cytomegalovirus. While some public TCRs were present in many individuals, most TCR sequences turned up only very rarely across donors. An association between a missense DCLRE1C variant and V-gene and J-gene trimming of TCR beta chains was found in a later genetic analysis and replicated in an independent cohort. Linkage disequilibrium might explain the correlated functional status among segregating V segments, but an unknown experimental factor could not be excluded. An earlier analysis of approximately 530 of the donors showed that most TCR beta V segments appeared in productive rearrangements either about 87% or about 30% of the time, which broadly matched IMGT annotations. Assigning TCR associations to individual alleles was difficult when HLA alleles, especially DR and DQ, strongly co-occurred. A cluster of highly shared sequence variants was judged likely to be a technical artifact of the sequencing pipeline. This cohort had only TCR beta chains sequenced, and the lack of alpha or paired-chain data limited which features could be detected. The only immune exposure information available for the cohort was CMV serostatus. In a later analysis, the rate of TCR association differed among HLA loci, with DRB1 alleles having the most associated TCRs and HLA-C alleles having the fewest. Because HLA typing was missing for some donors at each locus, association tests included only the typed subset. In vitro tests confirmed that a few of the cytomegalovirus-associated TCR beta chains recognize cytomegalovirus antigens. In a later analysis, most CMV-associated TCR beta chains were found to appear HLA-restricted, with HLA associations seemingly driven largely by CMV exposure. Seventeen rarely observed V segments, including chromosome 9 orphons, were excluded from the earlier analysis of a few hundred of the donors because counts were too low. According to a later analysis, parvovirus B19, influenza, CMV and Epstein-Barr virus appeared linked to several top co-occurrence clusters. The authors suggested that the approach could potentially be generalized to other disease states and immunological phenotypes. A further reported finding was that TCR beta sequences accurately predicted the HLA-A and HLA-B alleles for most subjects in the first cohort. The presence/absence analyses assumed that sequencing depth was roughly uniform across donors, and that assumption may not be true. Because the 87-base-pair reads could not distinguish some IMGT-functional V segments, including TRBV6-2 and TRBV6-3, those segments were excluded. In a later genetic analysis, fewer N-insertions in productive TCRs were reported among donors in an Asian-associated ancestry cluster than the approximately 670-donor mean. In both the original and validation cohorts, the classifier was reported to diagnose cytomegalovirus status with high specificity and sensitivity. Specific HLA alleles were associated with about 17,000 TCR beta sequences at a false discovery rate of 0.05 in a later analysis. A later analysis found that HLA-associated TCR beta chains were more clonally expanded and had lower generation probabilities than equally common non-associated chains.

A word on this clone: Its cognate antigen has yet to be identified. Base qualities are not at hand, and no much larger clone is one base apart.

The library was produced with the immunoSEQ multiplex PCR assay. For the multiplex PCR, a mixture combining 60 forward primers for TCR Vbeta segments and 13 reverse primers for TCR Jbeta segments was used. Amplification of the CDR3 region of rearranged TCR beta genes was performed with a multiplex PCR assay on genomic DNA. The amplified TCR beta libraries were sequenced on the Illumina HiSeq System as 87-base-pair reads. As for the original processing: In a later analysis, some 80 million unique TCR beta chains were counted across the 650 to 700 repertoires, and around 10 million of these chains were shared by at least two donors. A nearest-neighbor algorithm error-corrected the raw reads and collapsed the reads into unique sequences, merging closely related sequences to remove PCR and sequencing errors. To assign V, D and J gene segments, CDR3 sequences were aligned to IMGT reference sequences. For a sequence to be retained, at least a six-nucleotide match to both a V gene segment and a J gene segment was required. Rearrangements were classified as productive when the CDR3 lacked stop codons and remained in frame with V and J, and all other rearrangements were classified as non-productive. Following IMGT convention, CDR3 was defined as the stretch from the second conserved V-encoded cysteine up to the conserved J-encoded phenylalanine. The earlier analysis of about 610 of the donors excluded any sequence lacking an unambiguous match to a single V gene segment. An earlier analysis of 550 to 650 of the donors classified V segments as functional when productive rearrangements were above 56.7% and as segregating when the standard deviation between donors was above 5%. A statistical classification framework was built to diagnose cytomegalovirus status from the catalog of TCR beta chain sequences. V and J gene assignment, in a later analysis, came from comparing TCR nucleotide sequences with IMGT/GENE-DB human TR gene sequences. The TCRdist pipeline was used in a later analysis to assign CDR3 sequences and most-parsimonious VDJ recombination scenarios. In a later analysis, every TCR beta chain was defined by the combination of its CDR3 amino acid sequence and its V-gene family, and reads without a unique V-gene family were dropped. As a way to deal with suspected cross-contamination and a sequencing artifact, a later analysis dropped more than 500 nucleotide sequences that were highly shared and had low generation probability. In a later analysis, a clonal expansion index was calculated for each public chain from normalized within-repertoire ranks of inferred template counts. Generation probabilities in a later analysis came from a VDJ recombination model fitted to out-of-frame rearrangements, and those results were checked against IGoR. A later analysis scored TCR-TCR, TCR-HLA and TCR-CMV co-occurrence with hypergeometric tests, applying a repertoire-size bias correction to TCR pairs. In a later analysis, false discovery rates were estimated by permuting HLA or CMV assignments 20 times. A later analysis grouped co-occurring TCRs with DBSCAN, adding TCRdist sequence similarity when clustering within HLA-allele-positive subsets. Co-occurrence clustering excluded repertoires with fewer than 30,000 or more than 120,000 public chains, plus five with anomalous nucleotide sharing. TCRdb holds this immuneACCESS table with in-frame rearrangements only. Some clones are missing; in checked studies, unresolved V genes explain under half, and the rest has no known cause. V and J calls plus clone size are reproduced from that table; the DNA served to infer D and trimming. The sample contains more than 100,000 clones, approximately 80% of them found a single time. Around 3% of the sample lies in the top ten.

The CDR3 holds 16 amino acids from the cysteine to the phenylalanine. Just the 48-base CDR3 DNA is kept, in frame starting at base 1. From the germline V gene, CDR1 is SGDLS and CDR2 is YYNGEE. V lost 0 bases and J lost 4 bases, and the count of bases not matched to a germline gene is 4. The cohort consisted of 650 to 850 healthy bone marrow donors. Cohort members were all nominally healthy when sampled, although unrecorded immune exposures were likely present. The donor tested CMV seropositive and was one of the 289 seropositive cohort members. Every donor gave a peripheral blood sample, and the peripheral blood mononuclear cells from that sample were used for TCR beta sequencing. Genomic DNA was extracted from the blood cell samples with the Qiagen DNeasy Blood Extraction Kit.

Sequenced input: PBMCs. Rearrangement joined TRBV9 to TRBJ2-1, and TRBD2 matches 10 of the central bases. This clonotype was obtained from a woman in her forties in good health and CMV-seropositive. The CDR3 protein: CASSVALAGVYNEQFF. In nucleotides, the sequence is TGTGCCAGCAGCGTAGCTCTAGCGGGGGTTTACAATGAGCAGTTCTTC.